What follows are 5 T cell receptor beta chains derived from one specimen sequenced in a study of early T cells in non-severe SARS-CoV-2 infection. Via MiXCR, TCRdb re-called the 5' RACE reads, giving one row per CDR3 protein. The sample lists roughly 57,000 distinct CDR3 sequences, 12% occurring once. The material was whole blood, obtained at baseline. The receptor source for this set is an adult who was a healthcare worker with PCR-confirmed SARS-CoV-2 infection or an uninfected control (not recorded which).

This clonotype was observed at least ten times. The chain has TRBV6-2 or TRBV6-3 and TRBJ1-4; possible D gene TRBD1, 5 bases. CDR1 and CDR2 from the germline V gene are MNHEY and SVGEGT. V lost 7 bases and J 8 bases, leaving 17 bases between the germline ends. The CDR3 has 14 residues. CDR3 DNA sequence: TGTGCCAGCAAAGAACCGGGACCACAGGAAAAACTGTTTTTT. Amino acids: CASKEPGPQEKLFF.

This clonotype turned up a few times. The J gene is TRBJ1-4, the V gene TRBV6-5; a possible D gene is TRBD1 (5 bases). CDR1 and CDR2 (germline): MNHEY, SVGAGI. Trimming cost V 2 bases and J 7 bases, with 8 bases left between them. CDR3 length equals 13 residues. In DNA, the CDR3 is TGTGCCAGCAGTTACAGGGGACGTGAAAAACTGTTTTTT. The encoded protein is CASSYRGREKLFF.

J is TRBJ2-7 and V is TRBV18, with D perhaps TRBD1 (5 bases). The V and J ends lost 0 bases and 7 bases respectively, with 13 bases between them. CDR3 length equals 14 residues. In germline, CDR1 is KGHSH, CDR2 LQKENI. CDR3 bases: TGTGCCAGCTCACCACCGAAACAGGTCGGTGAGCAGTACTTC. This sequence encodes CASSPPKQVGEQYF.

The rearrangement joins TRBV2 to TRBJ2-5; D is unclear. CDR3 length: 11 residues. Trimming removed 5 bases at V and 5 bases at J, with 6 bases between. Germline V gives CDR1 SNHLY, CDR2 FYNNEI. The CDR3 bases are TGTGCCAGCAGTTTGACCGAGACCCAGTACTTC. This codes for CASSLTETQYF.

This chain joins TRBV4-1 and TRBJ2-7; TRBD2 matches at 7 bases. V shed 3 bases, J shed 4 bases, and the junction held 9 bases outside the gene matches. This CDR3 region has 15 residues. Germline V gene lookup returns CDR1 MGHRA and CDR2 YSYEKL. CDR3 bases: TGCGCCAGCAGCCACCTCCTAGCGGAGAAGTACGAGCAGTACTTC. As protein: CASSHLLAEKYEQYF.